This T cell receptor beta chain was recovered during a study of T cell repertoires in cytomegalovirus infection (dated by TCRdb to the late 2010s). For the study in its entirety: The peptide stimulations were aimed at well-studied HLA-B-restricted epitopes as well as recently identified HLA-C-restricted CMV epitopes, whose presentation resists viral immunomodulation. Because public TCR beta signatures pointed to carriage of CMV infection together with the matching HLA type, the HLA type of each donor mattered for the analysis. What the work shows at the level of the full study, not this receptor alone: The ex vivo response was dominated by HLA-C-restricted CMV-specific TCR beta clonotypes, which also provided the single most frequent clonotype in two of eight donors. Carriers of CMV infection plus the relevant HLA type were discriminated by the cumulative frequency of public TCR beta family members in the study cohort and in an independent roughly 350-donor cohort.

This clonotype was observed a handful of times. Its binding antigen is unknown. One base away there is no much larger clone; base qualities are not given. The germline V gene specifies SGHTA as CDR1 and FQGNSA as CDR2. Including cysteine and phenylalanine, the CDR3 has 14 amino acids. Only the CDR3 DNA stays, 42 bases, in frame from base 1. A distance of 13 bases separates the germline ends of V and J, which lose 7 bases and 6 bases respectively. Explained via the paper, the treatment or condition label denotes: in vitro stimulation with specific CMV peptide epitopes to enrich CMV-specific T cells. Sequenced on an Illumina HiSeq 1500. The public reads were run again by TCRdb, first through fastp at Q25 and then through MiXCR, and only productive beta chains were kept. Entries are consolidated by CDR3 protein sequence, retaining the most common genes and DNA. The sample yields approximately 470,000 distinct CDR3 sequences; 40% to 50% were counted once. Together, the top ten hold about 39% of the sample.

The chain was built from TRBV7-2 and TRBJ1-6; the D gene is perhaps TRBD1, on 5 matching bases. The specimen comprised cultured PBMCs, sampled from culture after CMV antigen stimulation. The sequence was obtained from a human donor in good health (CMV status not recorded). Some clones in this sample may be carry-over from other donors' samples. The DNA sequence is given as TGTGCCAGCACTCCCCAGCAGGGTAATTCACCCCTCCACTTT. Its protein is CASTPQQGNSPLHF.